These 10 T cell receptor beta chains were sequenced from one sample in a study of T cell changes during pregnancy in multiple sclerosis. Using immunoSEQ multiplex PCR, the repertoire was profiled, and TCRdb retains in-frame clones only, with some absent. This sample has roughly 14,000 clones, with 65% to 90% found just once. Material: CD8+ T cells from peripheral blood mononuclear cells, obtained in the first trimester of pregnancy. These receptors were collected from a female donor with multiple sclerosis, enrolled in a pregnancy study.

V and J are TRBV27 and TRBJ1-2; maybe TRBD1 (6 bases). V was pared by 5 bases and J by 5 bases, with 15 bases between. Per the germline V gene, CDR1 is MNHEY and CDR2 is SMNVEV (reference sequence). The CDR3 has 14 amino acids. The CDR3 here is CASSPGGAGYGYTF. CDR3 nucleotide sequence: TGTGCCAGCAGTCCTGGGGGGGCGGGGTATGGCTACACCTTC.

Within the sample, this clone is medium-sized. V and J are TRBV7-8 and TRBJ2-7, with TRBD1 matching 7 bases. This CDR3 region has 13 residues. The germline CDR1 and CDR2 sequences are SGHVS and FQNEAQ. V shed 8 bases, J shed 4 bases, and the junction held 8 bases outside the gene matches. The CDR3 sequence: CASAKGTAYEQYF. The CDR3 nucleotides read TGTGCCAGCGCCAAAGGGACAGCTTACGAGCAGTACTTC.

The chain links TRBV7-9 to TRBJ1-2, with 8 positions matching TRBD1. Germline CDR1 is SEHNR and CDR2 is FQNEAQ (reference sequence). The CDR3 sequence is 13 residues long. V was clipped by 1 base and J by 6 bases; unmatched bases: 1. CDR3 amino acids: CASSLGQGNGYTF. For the CDR3, the DNA is TGTGCCAGCAGCTTAGGACAGGGGAATGGCTACACCTTC.

The chain carries TRBV27 and TRBJ1-5; D is undetermined. This CDR3 is 15 amino acids long. Trimming took 0 bases from V and 0 from J, leaving 6 bases between them. CDR1 is MNHEY and CDR2 is SMNVEV in the germline V gene (reference sequence). Here the CDR3 reads CASSLSSYSNQPQHF. For the CDR3, the DNA is TGTGCCAGCAGTTTATCTTCCTATAGCAATCAGCCCCAGCATTTT.

The V and J genes are TRBV5-5 and TRBJ2-1, with 15 bases identical to TRBD2. CDR3 size: 16 residues. Looked up from germline, CDR1 is SGHKS and CDR2 is YYEKEE (reference sequence). Trimming cost V 4 bases and J 6 bases; bases outside gene matches: 5. The CDR3 nucleotides read TGTGCCAGCAGCGGGGGGACTAGCGGGGGGCCCAATGAGCAGTTCTTC. Residues: CASSGGTSGGPNEQFF.

This chain connects TRBV5-4 to TRBJ2-1; TRBD1 matches at 10 bases. CDR3 length: 16 residues. J was trimmed by 2 bases and V by 0 bases; bases with no gene match: 2. The V gene's germline CDR1 is SGHNT and CDR2 YYREEE (reference sequence). CDR3 nucleotides: TGTGCCAGCAGCTTGGCCGGGACAGGGGCCTACAATGAGCAGTTCTTC. It codes for CASSLAGTGAYNEQFF.

This clone has only a few counts. This chain joins TRBV7-9 and TRBJ1-1; the D is unclear. Looked up from germline, CDR1 is SEHNR and CDR2 is FQNEAQ (reference sequence). The CDR3 contains 12 residues. Deletions cut 4 bases from V and 7 bases from J, with 10 bases between. The chain's CDR3 is CASSWEGIEAFF. The DNA of the CDR3 is TGTGCCAGCAGCTGGGAGGGTATTGAAGCTTTCTTT.

This chain connects TRBV9 to TRBJ2-1; 8 bases agree with TRBD1. Trimming cost V 3 bases and J 4 bases; bases outside gene matches: 6. CDR3 size: 15 residues. Germline V gene data show CDR1 as SGDLS and CDR2 as YYNGEE. The CDR3 nucleotides are TGTGCCAGCAGCGCACAGGGGGAATGGTACAATGAGCAGTTCTTC. Its protein is CASSAQGEWYNEQFF.

V usage is TRBV2 and J usage is TRBJ2-7; 8 bases map to TRBD1. The junction had 7 bases not matched to a gene; V was cut back by 4 bases and J by 2 bases. The CDR3 extends over 15 amino acids. Germline CDR1 and CDR2: SNHLY and FYNNEI. Written as DNA, the CDR3 is TGTGCCAGCAGTGGGAACAGGGGGTTTACCTACGAGCAGTACTTC. As protein: CASSGNRGFTYEQYF.

V and J are TRBV2 and TRBJ2-1, with a possible D match to TRBD2 (5 bases). Germline V gives CDR1 SNHLY, CDR2 FYNNEI. V was cut by 4 bases and J by 4 bases, with 11 bases left in between. The CDR3 has 14 amino acids. CDR3 region: CASSVDRTYNEQFF. CDR3 sequence (DNA): TGTGCCAGCAGTGTGGATAGGACTTACAATGAGCAGTTCTTC.